The 21 T cell receptor beta chains given below trace back to one sample, sequenced in a study of regulatory T cells in long-lasting Graves disease. The time point is: persistent/refractory GD, antithyroid drugs over 5 years with positive TRAb. Construction of the TCR library relied on RNA isolated from PBMCs. Investigators prepared the TCR beta libraries by applying iRepertoire HTBI primers and Arm-PCR of CDR3 regions. MiXCR, applied by TCRdb to the multiplex PCR reads, yields one record per CDR3 protein. Of about 470,000 distinct CDR3 sequences listed, around 21% were seen once; the top ten hold 7% to 9.5%. This specimen consisted of peripheral blood mononuclear cells (PBMCs), obtained when the disease was refractory, from a patient treated with antithyroid drugs. These receptor sequences come from a female donor with Graves disease.

This clonotype was observed at least ten times. V and J are TRBV11-2 and TRBJ2-7; TRBD1 matches at 9 bases. The germline V gene encodes CDR1 SGHAT and CDR2 FQNNGV. With 8 bases clipped from V and 4 bases from J, the junction kept 0 bases outside the gene matches. The CDR3 contains 11 residues. CDR3 coding DNA: TGTGCCAGCGGACAGGGGTACGAGCAGTACTTC. Encoded protein: CASGQGYEQYF.

This clonotype was seen many times. The CDR3, as DNA: TGTGCCAGCAGTTACCACATAATTAATGGCTACACCTTC. The encoded protein is CASSYHIINGYTF. V is TRBV2 and J is TRBJ1-2, with no clear D. Germline lookup yields CDR1 SNHLY and CDR2 FYNNEI. The CDR3 runs 13 residues. V dropped 5 bases and J dropped 6 bases, with 13 bases sitting between them.

This clonotype has more than one count but fewer than ten. CDR3 DNA sequence: TGTGCCAGCAGCCCGCTAACCGGGACAGCGAACACCGGGGAGCTGTTTTTT. It codes for CASSPLTGTANTGELFF. The chain couples TRBV9 to TRBJ2-2; 7 bases line up with TRBD1. With V trimmed by 4 bases and J by 0 bases, 9 bases remained unmatched. The germline V gene has CDR1 SGDLS and CDR2 YYNGEE. CDR3 size: 17 residues.

CDR3 in amino acids: CSARGISGQVAEQYF. CDR3 nucleotides: TGCAGTGCTAGAGGTATTTCGGGACAGGTCGCCGAGCAGTACTTC. This chain connects TRBV20-1 to TRBJ2-7; 8 bases match TRBD1. Germline assignment: CDR1 DFQATT and CDR2 SNEGSKA (reference sequence). The CDR3 extends over 15 amino acids. With 1 base clipped from V and 6 bases from J, the junction kept 11 bases outside the gene matches.

The chain couples TRBV5-6 to TRBJ1-4; 9 bases are shared with TRBD1. The V gene end was trimmed by 4 bases and the J gene end by 4 bases; junction bases not matched to a gene: 5. Per germline, CDR1 SGHDT and CDR2 YYEEEE. This CDR3 has 15 amino acids. CDR3 nucleotides: TGTGCCAGCAGCATCCGGGACAGGGATAATGAAAAACTGTTTTTT. Its protein product is CASSIRDRDNEKLFF.

The chain couples TRBV20-1 to TRBJ2-3; 8 bases align to TRBD2. With 3 bases clipped from V and 6 bases from J, the junction kept 8 bases outside the gene matches. CDR1 and CDR2 (germline): DFQATT, SNEGSKA (reference sequence). CDR3 length equals 14 residues. CDR3 nucleotide sequence: TGCAGTGCTAGGGGAATAGCGGGATACGATACGCAGTATTTT. The encoded protein is CSARGIAGYDTQYF.

This clonotype has just a few counts. With a much larger clone just one base away, this may be a read error. As the CDR3 is not closed by the conserved phenylalanine or tryptophan, this likely results from a read error. The genes are TRBV12-3 or TRBV12-4 and TRBJ2-7, with D uncertain. The V end lost 5 bases, the J end lost 4 bases, and 15 bases lay between the germline ends. CDR3 length equals 14 residues. This CDR3 is CASSPQADSYEQYL. The CDR3 DNA follows: TGTGCCAGCAGTCCCCAGGCAGACTCGTACGAGCAGTACCTC.

A word on this clonotype: The conserved closing phenylalanine or tryptophan is absent in this CDR3, likely reflecting a read error. The CDR3 DNA follows: TGTGCCAGCAGCTTAGATCGGACCCCTAAGCAGTTCCTC. Translated: CASSLDRTPKQFL. The chain uses TRBV11-2 and TRBJ2-1; D remains unclear. This CDR3 region has 13 residues. The germline V gene has CDR1 SGHAT and CDR2 FQNNGV. The V gene lost 0 bases and the J gene lost 11 bases, with 11 bases spanning the gap.

This clonotype was counted at least ten times. The chain joins TRBV6-1 to TRBJ2-7; 9 bases are a match to TRBD1. The CDR3 is made up of 13 amino acids. With 7 bases clipped from V and 6 bases from J, the junction kept 7 bases outside the gene matches. Looked up from germline, CDR1 is MNHNS and CDR2 is SASEGT. CDR3 nucleotide sequence: TGTGCCAGCAAGATCGGACAGGGGACCGAGCAGTACTTC. Protein product: CASKIGQGTEQYF.

This clonotype was observed at least ten times. The V gene is TRBV28, the J gene TRBJ1-5, with D unresolved. The germline V gene has CDR1 MDHEN and CDR2 SYDVKM. The CDR3 runs to 16 residues. Trimming shortened V by 7 bases and J by 2 bases, and 18 bases separated the two germline ends. The CDR3, as DNA: TGTGCCAGCACCTCCCCCTCGAACCGGGGCAATCAGCCCCAGCATTTT. Encoded protein: CASTSPSNRGNQPQHF.

This clonotype was seen at least ten times. One junction end does not reproduce the germline sequence, and a read error may be involved. V and J are TRBV27 and TRBJ1-1; 7 nucleotides agree with TRBD1. The CDR3 covers 14 residues. Germline-derived CDR1 and CDR2 are MNHEY and SMNVEV (reference sequence). CDR3 region: CASSLVQGGTEAFF. In DNA, the CDR3 is TGCGCCAGCAGCTTGGTTCAGGGGGGCACTGAAGCTTTCTTT.

CDR3 DNA sequence: TGTGCCAGCAGGCATACCACTAGCGGGAGGGCCCCTGATACGCAGTATTTT. This encodes CASRHTTSGRAPDTQYF. The V and J genes are TRBV28 and TRBJ2-3; 13 nucleotides agree with TRBD2. With 6 bases clipped from V and 6 bases from J, the junction kept 12 bases outside the gene matches. Germline V gene lookup returns CDR1 MDHEN and CDR2 SYDVKM. CDR3 length: 17 amino acids.

About this clonotype: The conserved phenylalanine or tryptophan is not found at the CDR3 terminus, so this likely reflects a read error. The CDR3 spells CASSNNRNTEAFS. CDR3 coding DNA: TGTGCCAGCAGTAACAACAGGAACACTGAAGCTTTCTCT. The V and J genes are TRBV28 and TRBJ1-1; D is uncertain. The germline CDR1 and CDR2 sequences are MDHEN and SYDVKM. V shed 5 bases and J shed 1 base, with 8 bases lying between them. The CDR3 has 13 residues.

The chain carries TRBV27 and TRBJ2-1; 10 bases are shared with TRBD2. The ends lost 6 bases at V and 3 bases at J; junction bases unmatched: 8. Germline V gene sequence: CDR1 MNHEY, CDR2 SMNVEV (reference sequence). The CDR3 loop spans 16 amino acids. Written as DNA, the CDR3 is TGTGCCAGCAGCAATATAGGGACTAGCGACTACAATGAGCAGTTCTTC. Translated: CASSNIGTSDYNEQFF.

A note on this clonotype: Since a much larger clone is just one base distant, this may be a read error. This rearrangement joins TRBV20-1 to TRBJ1-5; 7 nucleotides line up with TRBD1. The CDR3 length is 14 residues. Germline assignment: CDR1 DFQATT and CDR2 SNEGSKA (reference sequence). V shed 1 base and J 6 bases; nucleotides not matched to a gene: 6. CDR3 in DNA: TGCAGTGCTAGAGCTACAGGGGAAGGTCAGCCCCAGCATTTT. This codes for CSARATGEGQPQHF.

This clonotype has at least ten counts. This chain connects TRBV7-2 to TRBJ1-5, with a possible D match to TRBD1 (5 bases). Trimming took off 4 bases at V and 7 bases at J, with 14 bases between the two ends. The CDR3 runs to 14 residues. Germline loops: CDR1 SGHTA, CDR2 FQGNSA. The CDR3 is CASSWGTLRQPQHF. The CDR3, as DNA: TGTGCCAGCAGCTGGGGGACGCTACGGCAGCCCCAGCATTTT.

This clonotype has only a few counts. The J gene is TRBJ2-1, the V gene TRBV2, with TRBD2 identical over 12 bases. The CDR3 contains 14 residues. Germline CDR1 and CDR2: SNHLY and FYNNEI. V was pared by 6 bases and J by 9 bases, with 6 bases of the junction left unmatched. As DNA, the CDR3 is TGTGCCAGCAGGCTAGCGGGAGGGTCGGGTGAGCAGTTCTTC. Its protein product is CASRLAGGSGEQFF.

This chain uses TRBV9 with TRBJ2-1; TRBD1 matches at 7 bases. J gave up 3 bases and V 0 bases, and 6 bases lay outside the gene matches. CDR3 length: 16 residues. Germline V lookup: CDR1 SGDLS, CDR2 YYNGEE. The CDR3 bases are TGTGCCAGCAGCGTAGGATCAGGGGGTTTCTACAATGAGCAGTTCTTC. It codes for CASSVGSGGFYNEQFF. The variable domain in full, completed from reference TRBV9 and TRBJ2-1, reads DSGVTQTPKHLITATGQRVTLRCSPRSGDLSVYWYQQSLDQGLQFLIQYYNGEERAKGNILERFSAQQFPDLHSELNLSSLELGDSALYFCASSVGSGGFYNEQFFGPGTRLTVL.

J is TRBJ2-2 and V is TRBV11-3, with 7 nucleotides matching TRBD2. From germline, CDR1 is SGHNT and CDR2 YENEEA. This CDR3 is built from 18 residues. Trimming took 1 base from V and 0 from J; bases not matched to a gene: 8. In DNA form, the CDR3 reads TGTGCCAGCAGCTTAGTATTGGGGCTAGCGGCGAACACCGGGGAGCTGTTTTTT. It is translated as CASSLVLGLAANTGELFF. Based on the CDR3 plus reference TRBV11-3 and TRBJ2-2, the full variable domain is EAGVVQSPRYKIIEKKQPVAFWCNPISGHNTLYWYLQNLGQGPELLIRYENEEAVDDSQLPKDRFSAERLKGVDSTLKIQPAELGDSAVYLCASSLVLGLAANTGELFFGEGSRLTVL.

The chain's CDR3 is CAWSVALLDSPLHF. CDR3 sequence (DNA): TGTGCCTGGAGTGTTGCGCTATTGGATTCACCCCTCCACTTT. The chain is built from TRBV30 and TRBJ1-6; D remains unclear. This CDR3 spans 14 amino acids. The V and J ends lost 0 bases and 8 bases respectively, with 11 bases between them. The germline gives CDR1 GTSNPN, CDR2 SVGIG (reference sequence).

This clonotype has at least ten counts. This chain uses TRBV28 with TRBJ2-6; possible D gene TRBD2, 5 bases. CDR1 and CDR2 from the germline V gene are MDHEN and SYDVKM. Trimming took 7 bases from V and 0 from J, leaving 16 bases between them. The CDR3 consists of 17 residues. The CDR3 DNA reads TGTGCCAGCATGGAGGCACCTTTTCTCTCTGGGGCCAACGTCCTGACTTTC. Its translation is CASMEAPFLSGANVLTF. Filled out from reference TRBV28 and TRBJ2-6, the complete variable domain reads DVKVTQSSRYLVKRTGEKVFLECVQDMDHENMFWYRQDPGLGLRLIYFSYDVKMKEKGDIPEGYSVSREKKERFSLILESASTNQTSMYLCASMEAPFLSGANVLTFGAGSRLTVL.